Reported below is one TCR beta chain. Its antigen is undetermined. The data belong to a study of shared clonotypes between healthy human individuals. Here immunoSEQ multiplex PCR was the method, and the copy in TCRdb shows in-frame clones only, minus some. The sample includes fewer than 400,000 clones, approximately 74% seen only once; the top ten take 10%. The study, taken as a whole, reports: The diversity represented, both genetic and in exposure history, was limited by few donors.

The sequence was collected from a young man in good health. Material for sequencing was memory CD4+ T cells sorted from blood. The subset: CD45RA-negative fraction.

The CDR3 bases are TGCAGCGTCCTCAGAAGGAGACAGGGTCGTATCTACGAGCAGTACTTC. Translating it yields CSVLRRRQGRIYEQYF. The rearrangement joins TRBV29-1 to TRBJ2-7; 7 bases match TRBD1. Losses at the gene ends were 6 bases for V and 3 bases for J; bases not matched to a gene: 17. Germline lookup yields CDR1 SQVTM and CDR2 ANQGSEA. The CDR3 runs to 16 residues.